A selection of T cell receptor beta chains follows, all from one sample in a study of T-cell reconstitution after alpha-beta-depleted transplantation in children. Each CDR3 protein gets one entry after TCRdb re-called the PCR reads with MiXCR. The sample records 580,000 or so distinct CDR3 sequences, 20% to 25% being singletons. This specimen was PBMCs, mostly from graft donor cells, taken 360 days after TCRalphabeta/CD19-depleted stem cell transplant. All receptors derive from a boy in the first two years of life who had a stem cell transplant for acute myeloid leukemia, so the T cells may come from the graft donor. Both conserved end residues are part of each CDR3. Fields, in order: CDR3 DNA, CDR3 protein, J gene, clone size, V gene, D gene. D genes are given only for firm matches. The size field is filled for only some rows; it gives once, few, many or a size class.

TGCGCCAGCGGCTTTGGACTAGCGGGCGGAGATACGCAGTATTTT CASGFGLAGGDTQYF TRBJ2-3 - TRBV5-1 TRBD2
TGTGCCAGCACAGGCTTAGACAATGAGCAGTTCTTC CASTGLDNEQFF TRBJ2-1 few TRBV6-5 -
TGCAGTGCTATTGAATCAGGGGGGGGTGTTGTGAATGAGCAGTTCTTC CSAIESGGGVVNEQFF TRBJ2-1 - TRBV20-1 -
TGCGCCAGCAGCCAAGATCCGGCTGGATGGGGGGAGACCCAGTACTTC CASSQDPAGWGETQYF TRBJ2-5 - TRBV4-1 -
TGTGCCAGCAGCTTAGCGCATGGACAGGCACCCCTCCACTTT CASSLAHGQAPLHF TRBJ1-6 few TRBV7-2 TRBD1
TGTGCCAGCAGCAAGACTAGCGGGGGGATTGATGAGCAGTTCTTC CASSKTSGGIDEQFF TRBJ2-1 - TRBV2 TRBD2
TGTGCCATCAGTAGGACAGACCGCTCTGGGGCCAACGTCCTGACTTTC CAISRTDRSGANVLTF TRBJ2-6 few TRBV10-3 -
TGTGCCAGCAGCTTCGCGGGTGGAACTGAGCAGTACTTC CASSFAGGTEQYF TRBJ2-7 once TRBV7-9 -
TGTGCCAGCAGTTTAGACGGGACAGGGCCCTACGAGCAGTACTTC CASSLDGTGPYEQYF TRBJ2-7 - TRBV27 TRBD1
TGTGCCAGCAGCTCCGGGCCCATTCCGGATACGCAGTATTTT CASSSGPIPDTQYF TRBJ2-3 many TRBV7-2 -
TGTGCCAGCAGCTTAGGACAGGGGTCGAGGACTGAAGCTTTCTTT CASSLGQGSRTEAFF TRBJ1-1 - TRBV7-9 TRBD1
TGTGCCAGCAGTTACCTAGGGCAGGGAAGGGATACGCAGTATTTT CASSYLGQGRDTQYF TRBJ2-3 few TRBV6-5 -
TGTGCCAGCAGTGCCGGGACAGGCACAGATACGCAGTATTTT CASSAGTGTDTQYF TRBJ2-3 many TRBV28 TRBD1
TGTGCCATCAGCCCTTCAGGGCTTAACGCGGATACGCAGTATTTT CAISPSGLNADTQYF TRBJ2-3 few TRBV10-3 -
TGTGCCATCAGTGGAACCGCAGGGAGGGGCAATGAGCAGTTCTTC CAISGTAGRGNEQFF TRBJ2-1 - TRBV10-3 TRBD2
TGCAGTGCTAGTGTCGTCGAGGGCCACCACGAGCAGTACTTC CSASVVEGHHEQYF TRBJ2-7 - TRBV20-1 -
TGCAGTGCCGCGGGACAACCCGAAGCTTTCTTT CSAAGQPEAFF TRBJ1-1 once TRBV20-1 -
TGCGCCAGCAGCCAGGACTCGACTAGCGTGACATACAATGAGCAGTTCTTC CASSQDSTSVTYNEQFF TRBJ2-1 many TRBV4-3 TRBD2
TGCAGCGTTGAAGGCGGAGGAGATACGCAGTATTTT CSVEGGGDTQYF TRBJ2-3 many TRBV29-1 -